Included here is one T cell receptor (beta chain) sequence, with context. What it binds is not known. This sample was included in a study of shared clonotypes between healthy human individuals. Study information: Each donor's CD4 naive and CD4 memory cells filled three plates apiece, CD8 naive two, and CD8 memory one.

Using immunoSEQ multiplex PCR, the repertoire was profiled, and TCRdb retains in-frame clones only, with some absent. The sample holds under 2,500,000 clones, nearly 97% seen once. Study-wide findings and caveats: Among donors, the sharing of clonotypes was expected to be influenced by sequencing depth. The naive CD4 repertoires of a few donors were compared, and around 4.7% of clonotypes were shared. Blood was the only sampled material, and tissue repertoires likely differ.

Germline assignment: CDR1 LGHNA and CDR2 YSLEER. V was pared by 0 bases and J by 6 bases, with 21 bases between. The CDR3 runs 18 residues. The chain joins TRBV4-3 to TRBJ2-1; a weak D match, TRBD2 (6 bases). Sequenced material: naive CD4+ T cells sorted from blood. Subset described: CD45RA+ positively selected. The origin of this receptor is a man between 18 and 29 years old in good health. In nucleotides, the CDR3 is TGCGCCAGCAGCCAAGAACGACTAGACCCTTTCGGATTCAATGAGCAGTTCTTC. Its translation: CASSQERLDPFGFNEQFF.